A single sample gave rise to the 26 T cell receptor beta chains below, sequenced in a study of patients and donors after allogeneic stem cell transplantation. TCRdb re-called the RT-PCR reads with MiXCR, one entry per CDR3 protein. Of about a million distinct CDR3 sequences listed, roughly 18% are singletons. The specimen sequenced was blood, either unsorted or a sorted T cell fraction (not recorded which). All receptors come from a human donor who was either an allogeneic HSCT recipient or a stem cell or donor lymphocyte infusion donor (not recorded which). It is not recorded whose cells these are; they may come from a transplant donor.

This clonotype was observed a few times. This chain links TRBV7-9 with TRBJ2-3, with TRBD2 matching 9 bases. CDR1 is SEHNR, CDR2 FQNEAQ, per germline (reference sequence). This CDR3 has 14 residues. V gave up 5 bases and J gave up 6 bases; unmatched junction bases: 6. In DNA form, the CDR3 reads TGTGCCAGCAGCCCTAGCGGGAAAGCTGATACGCAGTATTTT. It codes for CASSPSGKADTQYF.

This clonotype was found a few times. This sequence joins TRBV20-1 and TRBJ2-1; D unresolved. The V and J ends lost 3 bases and 5 bases respectively, with 11 bases between them. Germline V gene lookup returns CDR1 DFQATT and CDR2 SNEGSKA (reference sequence). This CDR3 has 13 amino acids. The CDR3 sequence: CSARGLGHNEQFF. CDR3 DNA: TGCAGTGCTAGGGGGTTAGGTCACAATGAGCAGTTCTTC.

V is TRBV11-2 and J is TRBJ2-5, with D perhaps TRBD2 (5 bases). V lost 7 bases to trimming and J lost 7 bases, with 10 bases between them. The CDR3 extends over 11 amino acids. In germline, CDR1 is SGHAT, CDR2 FQNNGV. Written as DNA, the CDR3 is TGTGCCAGCACTCTACGGGGGACCCAGTACTTC. Protein product: CASTLRGTQYF.

This chain links TRBV5-5 with TRBJ1-2; no firm D call. V lost 5 bases and J 4 bases, leaving 12 bases between the germline ends. This CDR3 has 13 amino acids. Germline V gene data show CDR1 as SGHKS and CDR2 as YYEKEE (reference sequence). CDR3 protein: CASRRGPLYGYTF. DNA of the CDR3: TGTGCCAGCAGGCGTGGACCCCTCTATGGCTACACCTTC.

Concerning this clonotype: A much larger clone differs from this one at a single base, so this may be a read error. The chain is built from TRBV12-3 or TRBV12-4 and TRBJ2-5; D is unclear. This CDR3 comprises 12 residues. CDR3 sequence reads: CASSLALETRYF. The CDR3, as DNA: TGTGCCAGCAGTTTAGCGTTGGAGACCCGGTACTTC.

On this clonotype: It may be a read error: a sequence one base away is much more abundant. The chain joins TRBV5-1 to TRBJ1-1, with TRBD1 identical over 8 bases. The CDR3 length is 14 residues. The germline V gene encodes CDR1 SGHRS and CDR2 YFSETQ. J gave up 1 base and V 3 bases, and 2 bases lay outside the gene matches. Here the CDR3 DNA reads TGCGCCAGCAGCTCGACAGGGGAGAACACTGAAGCTTTCTTT. It specifies CASSSTGENTEAFF. The complete variable domain, with remaining parts taken from reference TRBV5-1 and TRBJ1-1, reads KAGVTQTPRYLIKTRGQQVTLSCSPISGHRSVSWYQQTPGQGLQFLFEYFSETQRNKGNFPGRFSGRQFSNSRSEMNVSTLELGDSALYLCASSSTGENTEAFFGQGTRLTVV.

This clonotype turned up a few times. The chain carries TRBV4-3 and TRBJ2-7; 10 bases map to TRBD1. The CDR3 length is 15 residues. CDR1 and CDR2 from the germline V gene are LGHNA and YSLEER. The junction had 5 bases not matched to a gene; V was cut back by 3 bases and J by 3 bases. CDR3 in amino acids: CASSQGQGTYYEQYF. CDR3 bases: TGCGCCAGCAGCCAGGGACAGGGGACCTACTACGAGCAGTACTTC.

This clonotype appeared a few times. The chain joins TRBV6-1 to TRBJ2-5; no clear D gene. Germline assignment: CDR1 MNHNS and CDR2 SASEGT. This CDR3 region has 14 residues. V shed 1 base and J shed 2 bases, with 8 bases lying between them. In DNA, the CDR3 is TGTGCCAGCAGTGAAGGGGCCGCGCAAGAGACCCAGTACTTC. This translates into CASSEGAAQETQYF.

V usage is TRBV7-9 and J usage is TRBJ1-1, with D perhaps matching TRBD1 (6 bases). V lost 4 bases to trimming and J lost 1 base, with 19 bases between them. CDR3 length: 17 amino acids. Germline loops: CDR1 SEHNR, CDR2 FQNEAQ (reference sequence). In nucleotides, the CDR3 is TGTGCCAGCAGCTGGGGAGGGGCAGGGGAGGGGAACACTGAAGCTTTCTTT. Amino acid sequence: CASSWGGAGEGNTEAFF.

This clonotype was seen a handful of times. J is TRBJ2-6 and V is TRBV7-2; D unclear. CDR3 length equals 17 residues. CDR1 is SGHTA, CDR2 FQGNSA, per germline. V was clipped by 1 base and J by 0 bases, with 10 bases between them. Here the CDR3 DNA reads TGTGCCAGCAGCTTAGGTCCCACAACCTCTGGGGCCAACGTCCTGACTTTC. Its translation is CASSLGPTTSGANVLTF.

The rearrangement uses TRBV12-3 or TRBV12-4 and TRBJ2-7; TRBD1 matches at 7 bases. The CDR3 loop spans 12 amino acids. The V segment lost 3 bases and the J segment 6 bases; nucleotides outside the gene matches: 2. The CDR3 is CASSLNRGEQYF. The CDR3 coding sequence is TGTGCCAGCAGTTTGAACAGGGGCGAGCAGTACTTC.

J is TRBJ2-7 and V is TRBV4-3; TRBD2 aligns across 14 bases. Germline-derived CDR1 and CDR2 are LGHNA and YSLEER. V lost 2 bases and J lost 5; bases outside the gene matches: 8. This CDR3 has 17 residues. The CDR3 here is CASSQPLTSGGAHEQYF. The CDR3, as DNA: TGCGCCAGCAGCCAACCACTGACTAGCGGGGGGGCTCACGAGCAGTACTTC.

This clonotype was observed a few times. A read error may account for a junction end that differs from germline. The rearrangement links TRBV27 to TRBJ1-1; TRBD1 is a possible D gene (6 bases). Germline V gene data show CDR1 as MNHEY and CDR2 as SMNVEV (reference sequence). The CDR3 has 15 residues. The CDR3 DNA is TGTACCAGCAGACCACAGGGTCGGGTGGACACTGAAGCTTTCTTT. It codes for CTSRPQGRVDTEAFF.

The chain joins TRBV9 to TRBJ2-2; D not resolved. The germline V gene encodes CDR1 SGDLS and CDR2 YYNGEE. Deletions cut 0 bases from V and 3 bases from J, with 6 bases between. The CDR3 runs to 14 residues. The CDR3 DNA sequence: TGTGCCAGCAGCGTAGAAGGGCACACCGGGGAGCTGTTTTTT. It specifies CASSVEGHTGELFF.

The sample holds a few counts of this clonotype. This sequence joins TRBV10-3 and TRBJ1-2, with D perhaps TRBD1 (5 bases). Trimming left V 2 bases short and J 7 bases short, with 8 bases between. CDR3 length equals 12 residues. Germline-derived CDR1 and CDR2 are ENHRY and SYGVKD. CDR3 sequence: CAISEGAGGYTF. The CDR3, as DNA: TGTGCCATCAGTGAGGGGGCGGGTGGCTACACCTTC.

The chain employs TRBV5-1 and TRBJ1-4; D is uncertain. Germline CDR1 reads SGHRS; CDR2 reads YFSETQ. The CDR3 totals 14 residues. V was cut by 3 bases and J by 7 bases, with 13 bases left in between. The CDR3 sequence: CASSSGTAGEKLFF. The CDR3 DNA is TGCGCCAGCAGCTCCGGAACAGCCGGTGAAAAACTGTTTTTT.

This clonotype has more than one count but fewer than ten. This chain connects TRBV6-2 or TRBV6-3 to TRBJ2-2; D remains ambiguous. From germline, CDR1 is MNHEY and CDR2 SVGEGT. The CDR3 consists of 15 residues. Trimming removed 6 bases at V and 7 bases at J, with 18 bases between. The CDR3 protein is CASSAVAPRIGELFF. The CDR3 DNA reads as TGTGCCAGCAGCGCGGTGGCTCCCCGCATCGGGGAGCTGTTTTTT.

On this clonotype: Being one base from a much bigger clone, this may be a read error. V gene TRBV29-1 combines with J gene TRBJ1-3; D not certain. V lost 6 bases, J lost 0 bases, and 9 bases lay in between. This CDR3 region has 13 residues. Germline loops: CDR1 SQVTM, CDR2 ANQGSEA. CDR3 nucleotide sequence: TGCAGCGTCTCAAGGAGCTCTGGAAACACCATATATTTT. It is translated as CSVSRSSGNTIYF. Combining the CDR3 with reference TRBV29-1 and TRBJ1-3 gives the whole variable domain SAVISQKPSRDICQRGTSLTIQCQVDSQVTMMFWYRQQPGQSLTLIATANQGSEATYESGFVIDKFPISRPNLTFSTLTVSNMSPEDSSIYLCSVSRSSGNTIYFGEGSWLTVV.

Written as DNA, the CDR3 is TGTGCCAGCAGCTTAGTGGCGGGAGCGCGCACCGGGGAGCTGTTTTTT. This encodes CASSLVAGARTGELFF. V usage is TRBV7-3 and J usage is TRBJ2-2; 7 positions agree with TRBD2. Germline trimming cut 2 bases from V and 4 bases from J; bases unmatched to any gene: 7. This CDR3 is built from 16 residues. Germline CDR1 reads SGHTA; CDR2 reads FQGTGA.

This clonotype came up many times. The chain links TRBV9 to TRBJ2-6; unclear D gene. V was cut by 3 bases and J by 1 base, with 5 bases left in between. The CDR3 is made up of 14 amino acids. The germline V gene encodes CDR1 SGDLS and CDR2 YYNGEE. CDR3 sequence: CASSGVSGANVLTF. In DNA, the CDR3 is TGTGCCAGCAGCGGGGTGTCTGGGGCCAACGTCCTGACTTTC.

This chain links TRBV20-1 with TRBJ2-2, with TRBD2 identical over 12 bases. Looked up from germline, CDR1 is DFQATT and CDR2 is SNEGSKA (reference sequence). J was trimmed by 6 bases and V by 0 bases; bases with no gene match: 8. The CDR3 spans 17 residues. Here the CDR3 DNA reads TGCAGTGCTAGAGATATACTAGCGGGAGGTAGCGCCGGGGAGCTGTTTTTT. This sequence encodes CSARDILAGGSAGELFF.

This clonotype was observed at least ten times. The J gene is TRBJ1-6, the V gene TRBV12-3 or TRBV12-4, with D possibly matching TRBD1 (5 bases). CDR3 length equals 15 residues. Trimming took 1 base from V and 5 from J, leaving 9 bases between them. CDR3 bases: TGTGCCAGCAGTTTAGGTCGAGGGGATAATTCACCCCTCCACTTT. Translating gives CASSLGRGDNSPLHF.

This clonotype has at least ten counts. The genes are TRBV12-3 or TRBV12-4 and TRBJ2-5; D is uncertain. The CDR3 is 14 residues long. V was clipped by 1 base and J by 5 bases, with 11 bases between them. CDR3 loop: CASSLVWDSETQYF. DNA of the CDR3: TGTGCCAGCAGTTTAGTTTGGGATTCGGAGACCCAGTACTTC.

This clonotype was seen a handful of times. The chain is built from TRBV21-1 and TRBJ1-6; the table's TRBD1 call for D was not verified on the DNA. TRBV21-1 is a listed pseudogene. This CDR3 region has 19 residues. The CDR3 bases are TGTGCCAGCAGCAAAATTTGGGTAGATACTAACAGGGTGCGGTCACCCCTCCACTTT. Its protein is CASSKIWVDTNRVRSPLHF.

The chain couples TRBV6-1 to TRBJ2-3; no clear D. Germline V CDR1 and CDR2: MNHNS, SASEGT. This CDR3 spans 11 amino acids. V was trimmed by 7 bases and J by 4 bases, leaving 6 bases between them. The CDR3 is CASMVSDTQYF. The CDR3 DNA sequence: TGTGCCAGCATGGTCTCAGATACGCAGTATTTT.

The rearrangement joins TRBV29-1 to TRBJ2-5; D may be TRBD2 (6 bases). Germline V gene lookup returns CDR1 SQVTM and CDR2 ANQGSEA. This CDR3 has 13 residues. V was cut by 0 bases and J by 8 bases, with 13 bases left in between. The CDR3 here is CSVEDQGGNTQYF. The CDR3 DNA is TGCAGCGTTGAAGATCAGGGAGGTAATACCCAGTACTTC.